This TCR beta chain is drawn from a study of breast tumors, draining lymph nodes, adjacent tissues. General study results and limits: Compared with basal-like, luminal-like tumors shared significantly more repertoire with nontumor tissue. Tumors had less TCR diversity than lymph nodes, more than nontumor tissue.

The lymph nodes were axillary draining lymph nodes from breast cancer patients. Deletions cut 3 bases from V and 3 bases from J, with 10 bases between. The CDR3 runs 14 residues. Per the germline V gene, CDR1 is SGHDT and CDR2 is YYEEEE. TCRdb ran MiXCR on the multiplex PCR reads and lists one entry per CDR3 protein. The sample includes fewer than 200,000 distinct CDR3 sequences, roughly a third of them seen just once. This clonotype was seen ten or more times. The antigen is unknown. The chain links TRBV5-6 to TRBJ1-5, with D possibly matching TRBD1 (6 bases). Sequencing used axillary lymph node tissue. The receptor comes from a female donor with breast cancer. Some clones in this sample may be carry-over from other donors' samples. The CDR3 DNA reads as TGTGCCAGCAGCTCAGACAGGTCCAATCAGCCCCAGCATTTT. Protein sequence: CASSSDRSNQPQHF.